The next 8 T cell receptor beta chains were all read from a single sample in a study of shared clonotypes between healthy human individuals. Profiling relied on immunoSEQ multiplex PCR, and the TCRdb table lists in-frame clones only, not all of them. This table holds hundreds of thousands of clones, about 92% found once. CD45RO-negative, CCR7-selected cells formed the naive CD8 fraction, which excluded terminally differentiated effector memory CD45RA+ cells. Sequencing was done on a sample of naive CD8+ T cells sorted from blood. Receptor source: a man aged 25-45 years in good health.

The chain is built from TRBV7-8 and TRBJ2-7, with D perhaps TRBD1 (5 bases). The germline V gene encodes CDR1 SGHVS and CDR2 FQNEAQ. The CDR3 sequence is 15 residues long. V was trimmed by 5 bases and J by 7 bases, leaving 21 bases between them. CDR3 DNA: TGTGCCAGCAGCCCCCAAATAGGGGCCTCTGGGGAGCAGTACTTC. Translating it yields CASSPQIGASGEQYF.

The DNA for the CDR3 is TGTGCCAGTAGTATGGTGACTAGCGGGAGGGCTGAGCAGTTCTTC. Protein sequence: CASSMVTSGRAEQFF. The V call is TRBV19, the J call TRBJ2-1, with 14 bases that match TRBD2. Germline trimming cut 3 bases from V and 9 bases from J; bases unmatched to any gene: 4. Germline CDR1 is LNHDA and CDR2 is SQIVND (reference sequence). The CDR3 contains 15 residues.

This chain uses TRBV6-5 with TRBJ2-6; no firm D call. The V gene's germline CDR1 is MNHEY and CDR2 SVGAGI. The CDR3 length is 15 residues. V lost 4 bases and J lost 1, with 8 bases in between. Here the CDR3 reads CASSLLTSGANVLTF. CDR3 nucleotide sequence: TGTGCCAGCAGTTTGTTGACGTCTGGGGCCAACGTCCTGACTTTC.

The chain is built from TRBV7-9 and TRBJ2-3; tentative D call: TRBD1 (6 bases). The V end was cut by 0 bases, the J end by 3 bases, with 7 bases between. This CDR3 is built from 14 residues. Germline assignment: CDR1 SEHNR and CDR2 FQNEAQ (reference sequence). In nucleotides, the CDR3 is TGTGCCAGCAGCTTAGCCCAGGGGACAGATACGCAGTATTTT. Encoded protein: CASSLAQGTDTQYF.

CDR3 sequence: CASSYRQGPFYEQYF. CDR3 sequence (DNA): TGTGCCAGCAGCTACCGACAGGGGCCATTCTACGAGCAGTACTTC. This chain connects TRBV7-8 to TRBJ2-7; 8 bases are shared with TRBD1. V lost 4 bases to trimming and J lost 3 bases; unmatched junction nucleotides: 8. The germline CDR1 and CDR2 sequences are SGHVS and FQNEAQ. The CDR3 runs to 15 residues.

This sequence joins TRBV7-9 and TRBJ2-1, with 7 nucleotides matching TRBD2. Germline CDR1 SEHNR, CDR2 FQNEAQ (reference sequence). The CDR3 runs 18 residues. V gave up 3 bases and J gave up 2 bases; unmatched junction bases: 13. As DNA, the CDR3 is TGTGCCAGCAGCTTGCCTCTCTTTGAGGGAGGGGCCTACAATGAGCAGTTCTTC. Its translation: CASSLPLFEGGAYNEQFF. Variable domain in full (rest from reference TRBV7-9 and TRBJ2-1): DTGVSQNPRHKITKRGQNVTFRCDPISEHNRLYWYRQTLGQGPEFLTYFQNEAQLEKSRLLSDRFSAERPKGSFSTLEIQRTEQGDSAMYLCASSLPLFEGGAYNEQFFGPGTRLTVL.

The chain combines TRBV7-8 with TRBJ2-2; no definite D call. Trimming left V 2 bases short and J 5 bases short, with 9 bases between. Germline V gene sequence: CDR1 SGHVS, CDR2 FQNEAQ. The CDR3 loop spans 14 amino acids. Here the CDR3 reads CASSLLTRTGELFF. CDR3 in DNA: TGTGCCAGCAGCTTATTAACTCGGACCGGGGAGCTGTTTTTT.

This chain joins TRBV27 and TRBJ1-2; 9 nucleotides agree with TRBD1. V dropped 5 bases and J dropped 8; count of bases not matched to a gene: 12. Germline V lookup: CDR1 MNHEY, CDR2 SMNVEV (reference sequence). The CDR3 consists of 15 residues. In DNA, the CDR3 is TGTGCCAGCAGTACCCGGGACAGGGTAGGAGGAGGCTACACCTTC. Translating it yields CASSTRDRVGGGYTF.